What follows is one T cell receptor beta chain and its context. Per germline, CDR1 MGHRA and CDR2 YSYEKL. Trimming stripped 1 base from V and 2 bases from J, with 12 bases between. The CDR3 runs to 16 residues. The sample is drawn from a study of blood T cell repertoires in COVID-19. TCRdb's copy holds only in-frame clones and misses some; the assay was immunoSEQ multiplex PCR. Of about 140,000 clones in the sample, roughly 80% are singletons; the top ten hold under 5%. The chain joins TRBV4-1 to TRBJ2-4; D is unresolved. Sequences were obtained from peripheral blood. The sequence was collected from a woman aged 60-75 years with acute or convalescent COVID-19. Written as DNA, the CDR3 is TGCGCCAGCAGCCAAGGACTTGAGCAATCCAAAAACATTCAGTACTTC. Protein product: CASSQGLEQSKNIQYF.